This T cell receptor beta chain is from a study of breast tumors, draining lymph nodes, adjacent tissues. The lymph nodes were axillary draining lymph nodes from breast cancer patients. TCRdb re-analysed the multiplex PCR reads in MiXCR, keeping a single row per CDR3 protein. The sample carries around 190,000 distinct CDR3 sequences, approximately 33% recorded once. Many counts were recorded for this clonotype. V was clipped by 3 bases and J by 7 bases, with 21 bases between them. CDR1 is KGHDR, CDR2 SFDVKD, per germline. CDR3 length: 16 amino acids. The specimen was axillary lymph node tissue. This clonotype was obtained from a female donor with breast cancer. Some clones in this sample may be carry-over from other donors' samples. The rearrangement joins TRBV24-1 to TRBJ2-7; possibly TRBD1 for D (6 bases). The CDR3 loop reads CATSDGRDTVGEEQYF. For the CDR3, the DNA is TGTGCCACCAGTGATGGTAGGGACACTGTAGGCGAAGAGCAGTACTTC.